The rows below give T cell receptor beta chains drawn from one sample of a study of blood T cell repertoires in COVID-19. The data were produced by immunoSEQ multiplex PCR, yet TCRdb's version contains in-frame clones alone and is incomplete. This table has about 30,000 clones, over 80% appearing once. The source material was peripheral blood. The receptors come from a man in his 60s with active COVID-19. CDR3s include the opening cysteine and the closing phenylalanine or tryptophan. A D gene is named only where the DNA matches it firmly. Size tells how often a clone was seen (once, few, many) or the class of an expanded clone, and some rows leave it out.

j_call	clone_size	v_call	d_call	cdr3_aa	cdr3_nt
TRBJ2-7	-	TRBV2	-	CASSERSSASYEQYF	TGTGCCAGCAGTGAGCGTTCTAGCGCTTCCTACGAGCAGTACTTC
TRBJ2-7	-	TRBV27	-	CASSAHRESRVWQYF	TGTGCCAGCAGTGCGCACAGGGAGTCAAGGGTGTGGCAGTACTTC
TRBJ2-1	once	TRBV6-5	-	CASSYSGQYNEQFF	TGTGCCAGCAGTTACTCGGGGCAGTACAATGAGCAGTTCTTC
TRBJ1-5	-	TRBV13	-	CASSLGPANQPQHF	TGTGCCAGCAGCTTAGGTCCTGCGAATCAGCCCCAGCATTTT
TRBJ1-5	-	TRBV27	TRBD1	CASPPTGKVGQPQHF	TGTGCCAGCCCCCCGACAGGGAAGGTTGGTCAGCCCCAGCATTTT
TRBJ2-3	few	TRBV7-9	TRBD2	CASSDSGSTDTQYF	TGTGCCAGCAGTGATAGCGGGAGCACAGATACGCAGTATTTT
TRBJ2-3	-	TRBV19	-	CASRPAGTDTQYF	TGTGCCAGTAGACCAGCCGGGACAGATACGCAGTATTTT
TRBJ2-1	-	TRBV12-3/TRBV12-4	-	CASSPWARGEQFF	TGTGCCAGCAGTCCCTGGGCCCGGGGTGAGCAGTTCTTC
TRBJ2-7	-	TRBV10-2	TRBD2	CASSAASGSFVYYYEQYF	TGCGCCAGCAGTGCGGCTAGCGGGAGTTTCGTCTACTACTACGAGCAGTACTTC
TRBJ2-3	-	TRBV6-5	TRBD2	CASSYVAGVGDTQYF	TGTGCCAGCAGTTACGTAGCGGGAGTGGGAGATACGCAGTATTTT
TRBJ2-7	medium-sized	TRBV27	TRBD2	CASSPLGTSFIYEQYF	TGTGCCAGCAGCCCCCTCGGGACTAGCTTCATTTACGAGCAGTACTTC
TRBJ1-1	-	TRBV18	-	CASSLNPNTEAFF	TGTGCCAGCTCACTCAATCCGAACACTGAAGCTTTCTTT
TRBJ2-5	-	TRBV7-3	TRBD2	CASSVTSGRRETQYF	TGTGCCAGCAGCGTGACTAGCGGGAGGAGGGAGACCCAGTACTTC
TRBJ2-3	-	TRBV6-5	TRBD1	CASTWETGTDTQYF	TGTGCCAGCACTTGGGAGACAGGGACAGATACGCAGTATTTT
TRBJ1-4	-	TRBV30	-	CAWSPAPRGEKLFF	TGTGCCTGGAGTCCCGCGCCCCGTGGTGAAAAACTGTTTTTT
TRBJ2-2	-	TRBV28	TRBD2	CASSFLSQGGDTGELFF	TGTGCCAGCAGTTTCCTCAGTCAGGGAGGGGACACCGGGGAGCTGTTTTTT
TRBJ2-3	-	TRBV29-1	TRBD2	CSVWTSGRTDTQYF	TGCAGCGTTTGGACTAGCGGCCGCACAGATACGCAGTATTTT
TRBJ2-1	-	TRBV5-1	TRBD2	CASSLTGTSGANEQFF	TGCGCCAGCAGCTTGACCGGGACTAGCGGGGCTAATGAGCAGTTCTTC
TRBJ2-5	-	TRBV29-1	TRBD1	CSVGTGTGEASRETQYF	TGCAGCGTTGGGACCGGGACAGGGGAGGCTAGTAGGGAGACCCAGTACTTC
TRBJ1-6	few	TRBV9	-	CASSQRGGGPDSPLHF	TGTGCCAGCAGCCAACGGGGAGGGGGGCCCGATTCACCCCTCCACTTT
TRBJ2-1	-	TRBV5-1	TRBD2	CASTGTSGRAPFF	TGCGCCAGCACCGGAACTAGCGGGAGGGCCCCGTTCTTC
TRBJ2-1	-	TRBV20-1	-	CLGRHSNEQFF	TGCTTGGGGAGACATTCCAATGAGCAGTTCTTC
TRBJ2-7	-	TRBV6-5	TRBD1	CASTQTGVGEQYF	TGTGCCAGCACCCAGACAGGGGTGGGGGAGCAGTACTTC
TRBJ2-2	few	TRBV2	TRBD2	CASSGTSGTGELFF	TGTGCCAGCAGTGGGACTAGCGGCACCGGGGAGCTGTTTTTT
TRBJ2-1	-	TRBV6-1	-	CASSDKSFHQGNEQFF	TGTGCCAGCAGTGACAAGTCCTTCCATCAGGGCAATGAGCAGTTCTTC
TRBJ2-3	-	TRBV10-1	TRBD2	CASRVGTSRRSTDTQYF	TGCGCCAGCAGGGTAGGGACTAGTAGAAGATCCACAGATACGCAGTATTTT
TRBJ1-4	-	TRBV2	-	CASRIGREKLFF	TGTGCCAGCAGGATTGGGAGGGAAAAACTGTTTTTT
TRBJ2-7	-	TRBV5-4	-	CASSLGAEQYF	TGTGCCAGCAGCTTGGGGGCTGAGCAGTACTTC
TRBJ2-3	-	TRBV2	-	CASSAGTPVIYTQYF	TGTGCCAGCAGTGCAGGGACTCCCGTAATCTATACGCAGTATTTT
TRBJ1-2	-	TRBV28	-	CASSSTGRVYGYTF	TGTGCCAGCAGTTCAACAGGGAGAGTCTATGGCTACACCTTC
TRBJ2-5	-	TRBV10-2	-	CASSEIAGRETQYF	TGCGCCAGCAGTGAGATCGCGGGCCGCGAGACCCAGTACTTC
TRBJ1-6	-	TRBV11-2	TRBD1	CASSHGQGGYNSPLHF	TGTGCCAGCAGCCACGGACAGGGGGGCTATAATTCACCCCTCCACTTT
TRBJ1-2	-	TRBV6-4	TRBD1	CASRGLTGGSYGYTF	TGTGCCAGCAGGGGCCTAACAGGGGGCAGCTATGGCTACACCTTC
TRBJ2-7	-	TRBV2	TRBD2	CASSDSGSSPYEQYF	TGTGCCAGCAGTGATAGCGGGAGTTCTCCCTACGAGCAGTACTTC
TRBJ2-2	-	TRBV19	TRBD2	CASSVSGTSTGELFF	TGTGCCAGTAGTGTTAGCGGGACCAGCACCGGGGAGCTGTTTTTT
TRBJ1-1	-	TRBV11-1	-	CASSLASYLATEAFF	TGTGCCAGCAGCTTAGCTAGCTACCTAGCCACTGAAGCTTTCTTT
TRBJ2-1	-	TRBV27	TRBD2	CASSPAGVTSYNEQFF	TGTGCCAGCAGTCCAGCGGGGGTTACGTCCTACAATGAGCAGTTCTTC
TRBJ2-3	-	TRBV28	-	CASSLPFRKADTQYF	TGTGCCAGCAGTTTACCGTTCAGGAAGGCAGATACGCAGTATTTT
TRBJ1-6	-	TRBV5-1	TRBD1	CASSRDRENSPPHF	TGCGCCAGCAGCCGGGACAGGGAAAATTCACCCCCCCACTTT
TRBJ2-1	-	TRBV3-1/TRBV3-2	TRBD2	CASSQGLADEQFF	TGTGCCAGCAGCCAGGGACTAGCGGATGAGCAGTTCTTC
TRBJ2-2	-	TRBV25-1	TRBD2	CASSLAGVGTGELFF	TGTGCCAGCAGTTTAGCGGGAGTAGGCACCGGGGAGCTGTTTTTT
TRBJ2-7	-	TRBV4-1	-	CASSQNLDGSPYEQYF	TGCGCCAGCAGCCAAAACCTAGACGGGAGTCCCTACGAGCAGTACTTC
TRBJ1-1	-	TRBV19	TRBD1	CASSPATGRPNTEAFF	TGTGCCAGTAGTCCCGCGACAGGGCGCCCGAACACTGAAGCTTTCTTT
TRBJ2-1	-	TRBV5-6	TRBD2	CASSWTSGKNNEQFF	TGTGCCAGCAGCTGGACTAGCGGGAAAAACAATGAGCAGTTCTTC
TRBJ2-7	-	TRBV5-6	TRBD2	CASSLLATSPYEQYF	TGTGCCAGCAGCTTGCTGGCGACTAGCCCCTACGAGCAGTACTTC